This T cell receptor beta chain originates from a study of blood T cell repertoires in COVID-19. Original data processing: Estimated nucleated cell counts came from reference gene primer amplification. Sequencing was performed with immunoSEQ multiplex PCR; in TCRdb, only in-frame clones are kept and a portion is missing. That table supplies the V and J calls and clone size; D and trimming were determined from the DNA. The sample contains hundreds of thousands of clones, roughly 80% of which appear only once. Trimming stripped 5 bases from V and 14 bases from J, with 21 bases between. Per the germline V gene, CDR1 is LNHDA and CDR2 is SQIVND (reference sequence). The CDR3 runs 13 residues.

The receptor was derived from a man aged 25 to 40 with acute COVID-19. Sequenced sample: PBMCs or T cells enriched from blood (not recorded which). The J gene is TRBJ1-1, the V gene TRBV19, with D maybe TRBD1 (5 bases). CDR3 sequence reads: CASSLGTGKNSFF. CDR3 coding DNA: TGTGCCAGTAGTTTGGGGACTGGGAAGAATTCGTTCTTT.